These 22 T cell receptor beta chains originate from one sample sequenced in a study of blood T cells in healthy people across ages. With a J-beta primer mix and a sample-barcoded 5' primer, a second PCR ran about 7 to 12 cycles. TCRdb itself ran the 5' RACE reads through MiXCR, one entry per CDR3 protein. The table records 850,000 to 1,100,000 distinct CDR3 sequences, more than 30% of them present only once. The source material was blood. These receptors all stem from a man between 18 and 29 years old in good health.

The J gene is TRBJ1-2, the V gene TRBV20-1; D gene ambiguous. The germline CDR1 and CDR2 sequences are DFQATT and SNEGSKA (reference sequence). With 2 bases removed from V and 2 bases from J, the gap between germline ends came to 6 bases. The CDR3 covers 12 residues. The CDR3 reads CSARMGNYGYTF. The CDR3, as DNA: TGCAGTGCTAGAATGGGAAACTATGGCTACACCTTC.

This clonotype was recorded a few times. This rearrangement joins TRBV10-3 to TRBJ2-1, with 9 bases lining up with TRBD1. The CDR3 has 14 amino acids. V trimming: 6 bases; J trimming: 10 bases; junction bases outside the gene matches: 10. CDR1 ENHRY and CDR2 SYGVKD come from the germline V gene. The CDR3 DNA sequence: TGTGCCATCAGAGGGACAGGGAGCCGGAACGAGCAGTTCTTC. Translated, it gives CAIRGTGSRNEQFF.

In this sample, this clonotype turned up a few times. As DNA, the CDR3 is TGTGCCAGCAGCGCTAGGGGCCAACGACAGGCTGGGAATGAAAAACTGTTTTTT. This codes for CASSARGQRQAGNEKLFF. The chain couples TRBV7-2 to TRBJ1-4, with D perhaps matching TRBD1 (6 bases). Germline V lookup: CDR1 SGHTA, CDR2 FQGNSA. Trimming took off 5 bases at V and 5 bases at J, with 24 bases between the two ends. The CDR3 is 18 residues long.

This clonotype was observed a few times. The CDR3 nucleotides are TGCAGTCCCCGGGTCAACACTGAAGCTTTCTTT. Protein product: CSPRVNTEAFF. The J gene is TRBJ1-1, the V gene TRBV20-1; D unresolved. The V gene's germline CDR1 is DFQATT and CDR2 SNEGSKA (reference sequence). This CDR3 has 11 residues. V lost 8 bases and J 2 bases, leaving 9 bases between the germline ends.

This chain connects TRBV4-3 to TRBJ1-1, with 8 bases that match TRBD1. The CDR3 runs 16 residues. The V segment lost 1 base and the J segment 2 bases; nucleotides outside the gene matches: 6. Germline-derived CDR1 and CDR2 are LGHNA and YSLEER. The CDR3 nucleotides read TGCGCCAGCAGCCAAGGAACCGGGACAGGAAACACTGAAGCTTTCTTT. Translating gives CASSQGTGTGNTEAFF.

V is TRBV5-1 and J is TRBJ1-4; weak D call: TRBD1 (6 bases). Germline CDR1 is SGHRS and CDR2 is YFSETQ. The CDR3 covers 20 residues. The V and J ends lost 0 bases and 0 bases respectively, with 21 bases between them. This CDR3 is CASSLGVRGRGHATNEKLFF. In DNA, the CDR3 is TGCGCCAGCAGCTTGGGGGTCCGGGGACGGGGGCATGCAACTAATGAAAAACTGTTTTTT.

The V and J genes are TRBV29-1 and TRBJ2-7; weak D call: TRBD2 (6 bases). The assigned J gene may be wrong: the sequence end matches TRBJ2-5 better. Germline V gives CDR1 SQVTM, CDR2 ANQGSEA. The CDR3 spans 13 residues. This CDR3 reads CSSSLVGGETQYF. DNA of the CDR3: TGCAGCTCCTCATTGGTAGGAGGGGAGACCCAGTACTTC.

The table lists this clonotype with a few counts. This chain links TRBV27 with TRBJ2-3, with D perhaps matching TRBD2 (7 bases). This CDR3 region has 15 residues. V lost 2 bases to trimming and J lost 3 bases, with 12 bases between them. Germline V gene lookup returns CDR1 MNHEY and CDR2 SMNVEV (reference sequence). This CDR3 is CASSLAAGATDTQYF. CDR3 DNA: TGTGCCAGCAGTTTAGCCGCGGGGGCAACAGATACGCAGTATTTT.

A note on this clonotype: Just one base apart from a much larger clone, this may be a read error. The chain uses TRBV6-6 and TRBJ2-7, with 7 positions matching TRBD2. The CDR3 sequence is 14 residues long. Germline CDR1 MNHNY, CDR2 SVGAGI (reference sequence). With 2 bases clipped from V and 7 bases from J, the junction kept 8 bases outside the gene matches. DNA for the CDR3: TGTGCCAGCAGTTACCCTTCGACTAGCAGTGAGCAGTACTTC. This translates into CASSYPSTSSEQYF.

This clonotype came up a few times. The genes are TRBV20-1 and TRBJ2-3; perhaps TRBD2 as D (6 bases). The CDR3 runs 14 residues. V lost 2 bases and J 2 bases, leaving 11 bases between the germline ends. Germline V gene sequence: CDR1 DFQATT, CDR2 SNEGSKA (reference sequence). The CDR3 DNA reads TGCAGTGCTAGATCGGGACTTTACACAGATACGCAGTATTTT. Translated, it gives CSARSGLYTDTQYF.

The chain has TRBV4-1 and TRBJ2-7, with D perhaps matching TRBD1 (7 bases). There are 15 residues in the CDR3. The V and J ends lost 2 bases and 3 bases respectively, with 14 bases between them. Germline V lookup: CDR1 MGHRA, CDR2 YSYEKL. CDR3 nucleotides: TGCGCCAGCAGCCAAATCGGGGGACAGATCTACGAGCAGTACTTC. Translating it yields CASSQIGGQIYEQYF.

The table lists this clonotype with a few counts. CDR3 nucleotide sequence: TGTGCCAGCAGCCAAGATAAGACTGGCTCCATCGTCACGGAGACCCAGTACTTC. This codes for CASSQDKTGSIVTETQYF. The chain has TRBV4-2 and TRBJ2-5; the D is unclear. Germline lookup yields CDR1 LGHNA and CDR2 YNFKEQ. This CDR3 is built from 18 residues. Trimming stripped 0 bases from V and 5 bases from J, with 22 bases between.

The chain combines TRBV20-1 with TRBJ1-2; D might be TRBD1 (6 bases). Germline CDR1 is DFQATT and CDR2 is SNEGSKA (reference sequence). V was pared by 0 bases and J by 8 bases, with 13 bases between. The CDR3 loop spans 13 amino acids. CDR3 nucleotide sequence: TGCAGTGCTAGAGACTCAGGGGTATCGGGCTACACCTTC. Residues: CSARDSGVSGYTF.

V gene TRBV29-1 combines with J gene TRBJ2-1; TRBD2 might be the D (5 bases). This CDR3 comprises 15 residues. CDR1 and CDR2 (germline): SQVTM, ANQGSEA. The V end lost 2 bases, the J end lost 13 bases, and 24 bases lay between the germline ends. Here the CDR3 DNA reads TGCAGCGTTGAATCCGGGCGGAGAGTGGAGGAGACCCAGTTCTTC. Amino acids: CSVESGRRVEETQFF.

Worth noting for this clonotype: Possible read error: a much larger clone is one base away. This chain connects TRBV10-3 to TRBJ2-1, with 8 bases that match TRBD1. The V segment lost 4 bases and the J segment 10 bases; nucleotides outside the gene matches: 9. Germline V gene sequence: CDR1 ENHRY, CDR2 SYGVKD. The CDR3 runs 14 residues. The CDR3, as DNA: TGTGCCATCAGTGGGACAGGGAGCTCCTACGAGCAGTTCTTC. Protein: CAISGTGSSYEQFF.

A few counts support this clonotype. The chain is built from TRBV20-1 and TRBJ2-2; 9 bases align to TRBD1. Germline values: CDR1 DFQATT, CDR2 SNEGSKA (reference sequence). There are 16 residues in the CDR3. J was trimmed by 6 bases and V by 5 bases; bases with no gene match: 13. CDR3 loop: CSALPQPGQGSGELFF. In nucleotides, the CDR3 is TGCAGTGCTCTTCCACAACCGGGACAGGGCTCCGGGGAGCTGTTTTTT.

V gene TRBV20-1 combines with J gene TRBJ2-7; TRBD1 is a possible D gene (5 bases). This CDR3 region has 18 residues. V was clipped by 0 bases and J by 5 bases, with 26 bases between them. Germline CDR1 DFQATT, CDR2 SNEGSKA (reference sequence). The CDR3 loop is CSAREIGTDSLLENEQYF. CDR3 in DNA: TGCAGTGCTAGAGAGATTGGAACAGACAGCCTTCTAGAAAACGAGCAGTACTTC.

This clonotype turned up a few times. The V gene is TRBV6-5, the J gene TRBJ1-2; D perhaps matches TRBD1 (6 bases). The CDR3 runs 12 residues. Looked up from germline, CDR1 is MNHEY and CDR2 is SVGAGI. The V end was cut by 4 bases, the J end by 12 bases, with 15 bases between. CDR3 DNA sequence: TGTGCCAGCAGTTCCCTGACAGGACTTAACACCTTC. It codes for CASSSLTGLNTF.

In its sample, this clonotype was seen a few times. The V gene is TRBV20-1, the J gene TRBJ2-7, with 10 nucleotides matching TRBD1. Germline CDR1 DFQATT, CDR2 SNEGSKA (reference sequence). V was clipped by 0 bases and J by 2 bases; unmatched bases: 4. This CDR3 has 15 amino acids. CDR3 coding DNA: TGCAGTGCTAGAGAGATGGGACAGGGGACCTACGAGCAGTACTTC. Amino acid sequence: CSAREMGQGTYEQYF.

The genes are TRBV19 and TRBJ2-5, with 9 bases lining up with TRBD2. The V gene end was trimmed by 1 base and the J gene end by 5 bases; junction bases not matched to a gene: 2. From germline, CDR1 is LNHDA and CDR2 SQIVND (reference sequence). This CDR3 has 14 residues. The CDR3 is CASSIAGTSETQYF. In DNA, the CDR3 is TGTGCCAGTAGTATAGCGGGGACTAGCGAGACCCAGTACTTC.

The CDR3 reads CASSPIAGGFNEQFF. CDR3 nucleotide sequence: TGTGCCAGCAGTCCGATAGCGGGGGGATTCAATGAGCAGTTCTTC. V is TRBV12-3 or TRBV12-4 and J is TRBJ2-1, with 10 bases lining up with TRBD2. This CDR3 is 15 amino acids long. J gave up 6 bases and V 5 bases, and 7 bases lay outside the gene matches.

J is TRBJ2-2 and V is TRBV4-2, with 8 bases matching TRBD1. The CDR3 spans 19 residues. The V gene's germline CDR1 is LGHNA and CDR2 YNFKEQ. The trim removed 0 bases at V and 6 bases at J, leaving 15 bases unmatched. The CDR3 DNA sequence: TGTGCCAGCAGCCAAGATCACGTATCGAACAGGGGGAAATCCGGGGAGCTGTTTTTT. Translation: CASSQDHVSNRGKSGELFF.